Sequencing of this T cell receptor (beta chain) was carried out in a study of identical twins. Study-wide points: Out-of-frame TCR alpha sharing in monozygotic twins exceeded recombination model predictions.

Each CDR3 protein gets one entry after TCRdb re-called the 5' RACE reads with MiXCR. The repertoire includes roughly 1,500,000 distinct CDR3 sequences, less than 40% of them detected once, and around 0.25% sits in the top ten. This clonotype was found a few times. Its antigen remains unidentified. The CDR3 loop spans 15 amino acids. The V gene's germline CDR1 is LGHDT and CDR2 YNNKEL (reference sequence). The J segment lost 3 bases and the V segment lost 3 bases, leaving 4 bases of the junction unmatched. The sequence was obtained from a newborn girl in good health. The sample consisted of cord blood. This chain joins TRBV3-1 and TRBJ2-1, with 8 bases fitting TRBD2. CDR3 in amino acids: CASSQGTSIYNEQFF. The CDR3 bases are TGTGCCAGCAGCCAGGGGACTAGTATCTACAATGAGCAGTTCTTC.